These T cell receptor beta chains were read from a single sample in a study of T-cell reconstitution after alpha-beta-depleted transplantation in children. MiXCR, applied by TCRdb to the PCR reads, yields one record per CDR3 protein. The sample contains over 200,000 distinct CDR3 sequences, roughly a tenth of which appear only once. The source material was PBMCs from the stem cell graft donor, sampled from the stem cell graft. These receptors originate from a human donor who donated a stem cell graft to a child with acute lymphoblastic leukemia. Each CDR3 is given with its conserved first and last residue. D genes are given only for firm matches. For some rows the clone size is stated as once, few or many, or as a class when expanded; others skip it.

clone_size d_call j_call v_call cdr3_nt cdr3_aa
- TRBD1 TRBJ2-5 TRBV20-1 TGCAGTGCTAGAGATCCCCTCAGGGGGAAAGAGACCCAGTACTTC CSARDPLRGKETQYF
many - TRBJ2-3 TRBV27 TGTGCCAGCAGGGCCGACTGGGGCACAGATACGCAGTATTTT CASRADWGTDTQYF
few - TRBJ2-7 TRBV12-5 TGTGCTAGTGGTTTAAAGGGGATGGTCTACGAGCAGTACTTC CASGLKGMVYEQYF
- - TRBJ1-1 TRBV3-1 TGTGCCAGCAGCCTGCAACCCATAGGGACAGAAGCTTTCTTT CASSLQPIGTEAFF
- - TRBJ2-3 TRBV13 TGTGCCAGCAGCTTAGAGGGACGGAGATCATATTTT CASSLEGRRSYF
- - TRBJ1-1 TRBV2 TGTGCCAGCAGTGGTCGAAGGAACACTGAAGCTTTCTTT CASSGRRNTEAFF
- TRBD2 TRBJ2-7 TRBV27 TGTGCCAGCAGCACCCCTTGGGGGGGTAGGGGAAATAATGAATACGAGCAGTACTTC CASSTPWGGRGNNEYEQYF
many - TRBJ1-5 TRBV7-2 TGTGCCAGCAGCTTAGAGGGCCTCTACGGTCAGCCCCAGCATTTT CASSLEGLYGQPQHF
few TRBD1 TRBJ1-1 TRBV7-9 TGTGCCAGCAGCTTGGAACAGGGGGCGCTTACTGAAGCTTTCTTT CASSLEQGALTEAFF
- - TRBJ1-2 TRBV29-1 TGCAGCGCCAGAGATGCCGTAAAAGGAGGCTACACCTTC CSARDAVKGGYTF
many - TRBJ2-7 TRBV5-1 TGCGCCAGCAGCTTGGGATCAGGGTACTCCTACGAGCAGTACTTC CASSLGSGYSYEQYF